This T cell receptor (beta chain) was documented in a study of blood T cell repertoires in COVID-19. V was trimmed by 5 bases and J by 6 bases, leaving 16 bases between them. CDR1 and CDR2 from the germline V gene are SQVTM and ANQGSEA. The CDR3 extends over 13 amino acids. The assay was immunoSEQ multiplex PCR, and TCRdb's table has in-frame clones only and misses some. The sample includes 250,000 to 350,000 clones, around 80% of them seen just once. Only a few counts were recorded for this clone. V usage is TRBV29-1 and J usage is TRBJ1-1; perhaps TRBD1 as D (6 bases). The sequenced material came from peripheral blood. The TCR originated in a woman aged 50 to 60 with acute or convalescent COVID-19. In DNA, the CDR3 is TGCAGCGTTACAACGGGGGGGGGCGCTGAAGCTTTCTTT. As protein: CSVTTGGGAEAFF.